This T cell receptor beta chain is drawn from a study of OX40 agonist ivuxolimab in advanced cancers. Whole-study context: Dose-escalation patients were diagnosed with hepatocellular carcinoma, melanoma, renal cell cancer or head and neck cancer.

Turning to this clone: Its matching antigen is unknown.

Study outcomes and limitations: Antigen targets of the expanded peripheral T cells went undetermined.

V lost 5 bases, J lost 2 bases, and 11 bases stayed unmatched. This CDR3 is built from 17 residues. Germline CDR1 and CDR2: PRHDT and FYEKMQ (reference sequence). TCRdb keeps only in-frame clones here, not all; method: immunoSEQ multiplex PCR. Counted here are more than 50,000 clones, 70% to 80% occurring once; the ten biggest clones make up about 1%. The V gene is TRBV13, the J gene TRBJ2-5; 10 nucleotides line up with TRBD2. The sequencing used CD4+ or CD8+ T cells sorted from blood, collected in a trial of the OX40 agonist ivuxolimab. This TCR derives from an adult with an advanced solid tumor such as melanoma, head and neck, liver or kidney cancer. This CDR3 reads CASSTRSGAGGQETQYF. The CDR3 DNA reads TGTGCCAGCAGCACCCGTAGCGGAGCGGGGGGGCAAGAGACCCAGTACTTC.